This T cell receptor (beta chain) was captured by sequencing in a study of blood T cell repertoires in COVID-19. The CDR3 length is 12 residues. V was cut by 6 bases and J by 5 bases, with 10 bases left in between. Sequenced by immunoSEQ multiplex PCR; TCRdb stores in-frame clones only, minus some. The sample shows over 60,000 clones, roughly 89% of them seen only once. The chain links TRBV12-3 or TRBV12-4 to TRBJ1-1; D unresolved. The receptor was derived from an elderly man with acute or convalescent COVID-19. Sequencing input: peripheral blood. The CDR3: CASRRVETEAFF. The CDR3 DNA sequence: TGTGCCAGCAGGAGGGTTGAGACTGAAGCTTTCTTT.